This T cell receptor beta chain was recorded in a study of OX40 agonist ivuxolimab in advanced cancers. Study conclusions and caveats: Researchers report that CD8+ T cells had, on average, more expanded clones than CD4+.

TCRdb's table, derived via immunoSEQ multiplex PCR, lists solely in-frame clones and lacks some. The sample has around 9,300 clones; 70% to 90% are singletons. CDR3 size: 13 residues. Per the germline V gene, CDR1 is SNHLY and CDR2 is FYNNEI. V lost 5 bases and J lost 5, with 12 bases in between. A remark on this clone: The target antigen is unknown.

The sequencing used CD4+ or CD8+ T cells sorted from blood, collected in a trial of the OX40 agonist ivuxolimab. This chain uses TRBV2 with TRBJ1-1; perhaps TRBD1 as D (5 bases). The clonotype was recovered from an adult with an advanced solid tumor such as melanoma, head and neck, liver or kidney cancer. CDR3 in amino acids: CASSLGLGTEAFF. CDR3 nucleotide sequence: TGTGCCAGCAGTTTGGGGCTGGGAACTGAAGCTTTCTTT.